The next 14 T cell receptor beta chains were all read from a single sample in a study of CD8 T cells in Susac syndrome (dated by TCRdb to the late 2010s). Receptor amplification or capture employed the immunoSEQ multiplex PCR assay. RNA was extracted using the RNeasy kit, and about 0.5 to 1 ug of the RNA was reverse transcribed with random hexamers. TCRdb's own reprocessing of the public reads used fastp at Q25 and MiXCR and kept productive beta chains. CDR3 protein duplicates are merged, each entry listing the most common genes and DNA. This sample is represented by about 180,000 distinct CDR3 sequences; around 94% of them were singletons. The top ten clones comprise 0.099% of the sample. Sequenced material: CD4+ T cells from PBMCs. These receptors all stem from a human donor with Susac syndrome.

The rearrangement uses TRBV24-1 and TRBJ2-5, with a weak D call TRBD2 (5 bases). V lost 3 bases to trimming and J lost 7 bases, with 8 bases between them. CDR3 length: 12 amino acids. Germline V CDR1 and CDR2: KGHDR, SFDVKD. In DNA, the CDR3 is TGTGCCACCAGTGATAGGGAGAGGACCCAGTACTTC. Protein sequence: CATSDRERTQYF.

The chain is built from TRBV5-4 and TRBJ1-2, with D possibly being TRBD1 (5 bases). This CDR3 comprises 13 residues. Germline-derived CDR1 and CDR2 are SGHNT and YYREEE (reference sequence). V was clipped by 4 bases and J by 4 bases, with 11 bases between them. The CDR3 reads CASSADSPYGYTF. For the CDR3, the DNA is TGTGCCAGCAGCGCCGACAGTCCCTATGGCTACACCTTC.

The gene calls are TRBV7-2 and TRBJ1-2, with 10 bases identical to TRBD1. CDR1 and CDR2 (germline): SGHTA, FQGNSA. The CDR3 consists of 16 residues. With 3 bases clipped from V and 6 bases from J, the junction kept 10 bases outside the gene matches. CDR3 in amino acids: CASSFRTGGVADGYTF. CDR3 coding DNA: TGTGCCAGCAGCTTTCGGACAGGGGGAGTTGCAGATGGCTACACCTTC.

This chain links TRBV19 with TRBJ1-5, with D unresolved. The V and J ends lost 8 bases and 1 base respectively, with 12 bases between them. CDR1 and CDR2 from the germline V gene are LNHDA and SQIVND (reference sequence). The CDR3 loop spans 14 amino acids. The DNA of the CDR3 is TGTGCCAGTCGGGGTCAGCCCAGCAATCAGCCCCAGCATTTT. This gives the protein CASRGQPSNQPQHF.

The table lists this clonotype with a few counts. The chain recombines TRBV6-2 or TRBV6-3 with TRBJ1-5; D is perhaps TRBD1 (6 bases). CDR3 length: 16 amino acids. V gave up 4 bases and J gave up 3 bases, with 16 bases separating them. Germline lookup yields CDR1 MNHEY and CDR2 SVGEGT. CDR3 loop: CASSSSGGTDNQPQHF. The CDR3 DNA is TGTGCCAGCAGTTCCTCGGGGGGCACCGACAATCAGCCCCAGCATTTT.

The chain combines TRBV9 with TRBJ2-1, with D possibly TRBD1 on 5 matching bases. The CDR3 consists of 13 residues. In germline, CDR1 is SGDLS, CDR2 YYNGEE. Trimming took 4 bases from V and 2 from J, leaving 7 bases between them. CDR3 sequence reads: CASSLDTYNEQFF. In nucleotides, the CDR3 is TGTGCCAGCAGCTTGGACACCTACAATGAGCAGTTCTTC.

This sequence joins TRBV20-1 and TRBJ2-5, with 9 bases that match TRBD2. The V gene's germline CDR1 is DFQATT and CDR2 SNEGSKA (reference sequence). CDR3 length: 15 residues. After removal of 4 bases from V and 7 bases from J, the junction contained 13 bases not matched to a gene. In DNA form, the CDR3 reads TGCAGTGCTATATTAAGCGGGACTAGCTTACGGACCCAGTACTTC. Amino acid sequence: CSAILSGTSLRTQYF.

This clonotype appeared a single time. The rearrangement joins TRBV19 to TRBJ2-7; the D gene is possibly TRBD2 (6 bases). The V gene's germline CDR1 is LNHDA and CDR2 SQIVND (reference sequence). V dropped 8 bases and J dropped 3 bases, with 8 bases sitting between them. The CDR3 loop spans 11 amino acids. CDR3 amino acids: CASDGGYEQYF. The CDR3 DNA reads TGTGCCAGTGACGGGGGCTACGAGCAGTACTTC.

The CDR3, as DNA: TGCAGTGCGACGACTACCTTGATGCCAGATACGCAGTATTTT. It is translated as CSATTTLMPDTQYF. The V call is TRBV20-1, the J call TRBJ2-3, with TRBD2 as a possible D gene (5 bases). This CDR3 has 14 amino acids. Trimming cost V 6 bases and J 4 bases, with 17 bases left between them. Looked up from germline, CDR1 is DFQATT and CDR2 is SNEGSKA (reference sequence).

The chain recombines TRBV6-6 with TRBJ2-2, with 8 bases aligning to TRBD2. With V trimmed by 3 bases and J by 0 bases, 3 bases remained unmatched. The CDR3 covers 16 residues. Looked up from germline, CDR1 is MNHNY and CDR2 is SVGAGI (reference sequence). CDR3 residues: CASSYTSGSNTGELFF. The CDR3 DNA sequence: TGTGCCAGCAGTTATACTAGCGGATCGAACACCGGGGAGCTGTTTTTT.

This sequence joins TRBV6-5 and TRBJ2-5; D call uncertain. V was shortened by 0 bases and J by 1 base, with 6 bases between the two germline ends. This CDR3 region has 14 residues. Germline values: CDR1 MNHEY, CDR2 SVGAGI. DNA of the CDR3: TGTGCCAGCAGTTACTCCTCCACCCAAGAGACCCAGTACTTC. Translating gives CASSYSSTQETQYF.

The chain recombines TRBV7-2 with TRBJ1-3; D not resolved. The CDR3 has 15 amino acids. The V end was cut by 2 bases, the J end by 0 bases, with 8 bases between. CDR1 is SGHTA, CDR2 FQGNSA, per germline. Written as DNA, the CDR3 is TGTGCCAGCAGCTTAAATCCCGTCTCTGGAAACACCATATATTTT. Protein product: CASSLNPVSGNTIYF. Based on the CDR3 plus reference TRBV7-2 and TRBJ1-3, the full variable domain is GAGVSQSPSNKVTEKGKDVELRCDPISGHTALYWYRQSLGQGLEFLIYFQGNSAPDKSGLPSDRFSAERTGGSVSTLTIQRTQQEDSAVYLCASSLNPVSGNTIYFGEGSWLTVV.

This chain links TRBV15 with TRBJ2-7, with 7 bases fitting TRBD1. This CDR3 spans 13 amino acids. V lost 2 bases to trimming and J lost 6 bases; unmatched junction nucleotides: 4. Germline CDR1 reads LNHNV; CDR2 reads YYDKDF (reference sequence). The CDR3 DNA reads as TGTGCCACCAGCAGATCTAACAGGGGCGAGCAGTACTTC. Protein sequence: CATSRSNRGEQYF. Full variable domain (missing parts from reference TRBV15 and TRBJ2-7): DAMVIQNPRYQVTQFGKPVTLSCSQTLNHNVMYWYQQKSSQAPKLLFHYYDKDFNNEADTPDNFQSRRPNTSFCFLDIRSPGLGDTAMYLCATSRSNRGEQYFGPGTRLTVT.

V is TRBV20-1 and J is TRBJ1-5; 10 positions agree with TRBD1. This CDR3 region has 14 residues. Germline loops: CDR1 DFQATT, CDR2 SNEGSKA (reference sequence). The V segment lost 6 bases and the J segment 7 bases; nucleotides outside the gene matches: 9. The CDR3 coding sequence is TGCAGTGCCTCGACAGGGGGCCTCAACCAGCCCCAGCATTTT. It encodes CSASTGGLNQPQHF.